The clone carrying this T cell receptor beta chain has just a few counts. Its antigen is undetermined. The sample is drawn from a study of T-cell reconstitution after alpha-beta-depleted transplantation in children. Whole-study findings and limits: Where some patients showed high TCRbeta diversity at day 60, it came from recipient T cells and thymic progenitors that had survived.

This CDR3 has 16 residues. Germline-derived CDR1 and CDR2 are PRHDT and FYEKMQ (reference sequence). V lost 1 base to trimming and J lost 3 bases; unmatched junction nucleotides: 9. Molecular barcoding with unique molecular identifiers was used for the TCRbeta library. Each CDR3 protein is one row after TCRdb ran MiXCR on the PCR reads. Altogether 900,000 or so distinct CDR3 sequences are present, roughly 15% being singletons, with the ten largest covering roughly 5%. J is TRBJ2-7 and V is TRBV13; TRBD2 matches 7 bases. This TCR derives from a male patient younger than 18 who had a stem cell transplant for acute lymphoblastic leukemia, so the T cells may come from the graft donor. The source was PBMCs, mostly from graft donor cells, collected 360 days after TCRalphabeta/CD19-depleted stem cell transplant. Written as DNA, the CDR3 is TGTGCCAGCAGCTTAGTCCGAGCGGGACCAAACTACGAGCAGTACTTC. Its translation: CASSLVRAGPNYEQYF.